Listed here are 22 T cell receptor beta chains from one sample, sequenced in a study of T-cell reconstitution after alpha-beta-depleted transplantation in children. Unique molecular identifiers were incorporated during preparation of the TCRbeta library. One entry per CDR3 protein, called by TCRdb with MiXCR from the PCR reads. The sample records hundreds of thousands of distinct CDR3 sequences, 13% being singletons. This material consisted of PBMCs, mostly from graft donor cells, taken 360 days after TCRalphabeta/CD19-depleted stem cell transplant. The source is a male patient younger than 18 who had a stem cell transplant for acute myeloid leukemia, so the T cells may come from the graft donor.

This clonotype has just a few counts. The chain recombines TRBV7-9 with TRBJ2-7; TRBD1 matches at 9 bases. Germline loops: CDR1 SEHNR, CDR2 FQNEAQ (reference sequence). This CDR3 comprises 14 residues. With 5 bases clipped from V and 5 bases from J, the junction kept 7 bases outside the gene matches. The CDR3 is CASSPGQGFHEQYF. CDR3 DNA sequence: TGTGCCAGCAGCCCGGGACAGGGATTCCACGAGCAGTACTTC. The full variable domain, completed using reference TRBV7-9 and TRBJ2-7, is DTGVSQNPRHKITKRGQNVTFRCDPISEHNRLYWYRQTLGQGPEFLTYFQNEAQLEKSRLLSDRFSAERPKGSFSTLEIQRTEQGDSAMYLCASSPGQGFHEQYFGPGTRLTVT.

This clonotype was seen repeatedly, ten times or more. This chain uses TRBV28 with TRBJ2-7; tentatively, D is TRBD1 (6 bases). V lost 2 bases and J 2 bases, leaving 10 bases between the germline ends. The germline V gene encodes CDR1 MDHEN and CDR2 SYDVKM. The CDR3 is 14 amino acids. CDR3 in amino acids: CASSLRQVTYEQYF. The CDR3 nucleotides are TGTGCCAGCAGTTTACGACAGGTAACCTACGAGCAGTACTTC.

This clonotype was observed at least ten times. The V call is TRBV20-1, the J call TRBJ2-1, with 7 bases aligning to TRBD2. Trimming at V came to 3 bases and at J to 3 bases, leaving 11 bases not matched to a gene. CDR1 DFQATT and CDR2 SNEGSKA come from the germline V gene (reference sequence). This CDR3 is 16 amino acids long. This CDR3 is CSARALAGLVYNEQFF. In DNA, the CDR3 is TGCAGTGCTAGGGCATTAGCGGGTCTAGTCTACAATGAGCAGTTCTTC.

The rearrangement links TRBV5-1 to TRBJ2-2; D not resolved. The germline V gene has CDR1 SGHRS and CDR2 YFSETQ. This CDR3 is built from 16 residues. Trimming took off 7 bases at V and 1 base at J, with 17 bases between the two ends. The CDR3 DNA reads TGCGCCAGCCCTGTCTCGGGTTCCCAGAACACCGGGGAGCTGTTTTTT. Amino acid sequence: CASPVSGSQNTGELFF.

This clonotype was detected ten times or more. V gene TRBV6-5 combines with J gene TRBJ2-5; 9 bases are shared with TRBD1. The CDR3 has 15 amino acids. Germline V gene lookup returns CDR1 MNHEY and CDR2 SVGAGI. The V and J ends lost 0 bases and 4 bases, in that order; junction bases with no gene match: 3. CDR3 sequence (DNA): TGTGCCAGCAGTTACTCTGGACAGGGGCGAGAGACCCAGTACTTC. Residues: CASSYSGQGRETQYF.

This clonotype was observed many times. The chain has TRBV27 and TRBJ2-6; no clear D gene. Looked up from germline, CDR1 is MNHEY and CDR2 is SMNVEV (reference sequence). The V end lost 2 bases, the J end lost 0 bases, and 2 bases lay between the germline ends. This CDR3 spans 14 amino acids. CDR3 nucleotides: TGTGCCAGCAGTTTAATCTCTGGGGCCAACGTCCTGACTTTC. Protein: CASSLISGANVLTF.

This clonotype has ten or more counts. The rearrangement links TRBV6-2 or TRBV6-3 to TRBJ2-7, with D perhaps matching TRBD1 or TRBD2 (5 bases each). Trimming removed 6 bases at V and 0 bases at J, with 12 bases between. CDR1 is MNHEY, CDR2 SVGEGT, per germline. There are 14 residues in the CDR3. The CDR3 DNA follows: TGTGCCAGCAGGCGGCCAGGGAGCTCCTACGAGCAGTACTTC. Protein sequence: CASRRPGSSYEQYF.

This clonotype occurred many times. This rearrangement joins TRBV20-1 to TRBJ2-3; D may be TRBD2 (5 bases). CDR1 DFQATT and CDR2 SNEGSKA come from the germline V gene (reference sequence). V was shortened by 3 bases and J by 6 bases, with 10 bases between the two germline ends. This CDR3 has 12 residues. DNA for the CDR3: TGCAGTGCTAGTCATAGCGTCGATACGCAGTATTTT. Protein product: CSASHSVDTQYF.

Turning to this clonotype: An end of the junction differs from the germline gene, which may be a read error. The rearrangement joins TRBV6-4 to TRBJ2-3; D unclear. This CDR3 contains 19 residues. Germline assignment: CDR1 MRHNA and CDR2 SNTAGT. The CDR3 spells CTSCFSLRAGTKFKDTQYF. CDR3 nucleotide sequence: TGTACCAGCTGTTTCTCTCTCCGGGCCGGCACCAAATTCAAAGATACGCAGTATTTT.

This clonotype appeared a few times. J is TRBJ2-7 and V is TRBV7-6; D remains ambiguous. This CDR3 has 15 amino acids. CDR1 is SGHVS and CDR2 is FNYEAQ in the germline V gene. Deletions cut 1 base from V and 5 bases from J, with 15 bases between. CDR3 sequence: CASSLEVWGSHEQYF. CDR3 sequence (DNA): TGTGCCAGCAGCTTAGAAGTTTGGGGTTCCCACGAGCAGTACTTC.

This clonotype was found a few times. The genes are TRBV5-1 and TRBJ1-1; D is ambiguous. Trimming took off 1 base at V and 3 bases at J, with 13 bases between the two ends. Looked up from germline, CDR1 is SGHRS and CDR2 is YFSETQ. The CDR3 runs 15 residues. Here the CDR3 reads CASSLSSPRDTEAFF. The DNA for the CDR3 is TGCGCCAGCAGCTTGAGTAGCCCTCGGGACACTGAAGCTTTCTTT.

The V gene is TRBV30, the J gene TRBJ2-2; D possibly corresponds to TRBD1 (6 bases). CDR1 is GTSNPN and CDR2 is SVGIG in the germline V gene (reference sequence). V was shortened by 5 bases and J by 6 bases, with 13 bases between the two germline ends. There are 13 residues in the CDR3. This chain's CDR3 is CAWANRDAGELFF. As DNA, the CDR3 is TGTGCCTGGGCCAACAGGGACGCCGGGGAGCTGTTTTTT.

V is TRBV5-1 and J is TRBJ2-2; 8 nucleotides align to TRBD1. CDR1 SGHRS and CDR2 YFSETQ come from the germline V gene. V dropped 0 bases and J dropped 5; count of bases not matched to a gene: 12. The CDR3 consists of 18 residues. CDR3 bases: TGCGCCAGCAGCTTGGAAACCTCAGGGGGCGGTTGGACCGGGGAGCTGTTTTTT. Translated: CASSLETSGGGWTGELFF.

This clonotype was seen only a few times. The chain uses TRBV12-3 or TRBV12-4 and TRBJ2-1; 7 nucleotides line up with TRBD2. The V gene end was trimmed by 5 bases and the J gene end by 6 bases; junction bases not matched to a gene: 13. This CDR3 is built from 16 residues. For the CDR3, the DNA is TGTGCCAGCAGTCACGCCGACCGGACTAGTGCCAATGAGCAGTTCTTC. Its translation is CASSHADRTSANEQFF.

Many counts were recorded for this clonotype. The chain has TRBV12-3 or TRBV12-4 and TRBJ2-7, with 8 bases that match TRBD1. V was pared by 6 bases and J by 4 bases, with 5 bases of the junction left unmatched. CDR3 length equals 13 residues. The CDR3 coding sequence is TGTGCCAGCAGCAGACAGGGGCCGTACGAGCAGTACTTC. It specifies CASSRQGPYEQYF.

This clonotype was detected only a few times. The V and J genes are TRBV20-1 and TRBJ1-5; TRBD1 matches 9 bases. The CDR3 is 13 amino acids. V lost 5 bases and J lost 6; bases outside the gene matches: 5. Per the germline V gene, CDR1 is DFQATT and CDR2 is SNEGSKA (reference sequence). In DNA, the CDR3 is TGCAGTGCTTCGGGACAGGGAACTCAGCCCCAGCATTTT. This gives the protein CSASGQGTQPQHF.

This clonotype has ten or more counts. V gene TRBV29-1 combines with J gene TRBJ2-5, with D unclear. The CDR3 is 11 residues long. The germline V gene encodes CDR1 SQVTM and CDR2 ANQGSEA. V lost 6 bases to trimming and J lost 4 bases, with 9 bases between them. The CDR3 protein is CSVGRLETQYF. CDR3 coding DNA: TGCAGCGTCGGACGGTTAGAGACCCAGTACTTC.

The J gene is TRBJ2-7, the V gene TRBV5-6, with 11 bases matching TRBD2. Losses at the gene ends were 2 bases for V and 1 base for J; bases not matched to a gene: 8. Germline loops: CDR1 SGHDT, CDR2 YYEEEE. The CDR3 has 17 amino acids. This CDR3 is CASSFYSGRGISYEQYF. CDR3 coding DNA: TGTGCCAGCAGCTTCTATAGCGGGAGGGGAATTTCCTACGAGCAGTACTTC.

This chain uses TRBV29-1 with TRBJ2-1, with a tentative D call TRBD2 (6 bases). Trimming cost V 8 bases and J 6 bases, with 17 bases left between them. The germline V gene encodes CDR1 SQVTM and CDR2 ANQGSEA. The CDR3 loop spans 13 amino acids. CDR3 sequence: CSPRLGLVNEQFF. The CDR3, as DNA: TGCAGCCCGCGACTAGGGCTAGTCAATGAGCAGTTCTTC.

The sample holds a few counts of this clonotype. This chain connects TRBV28 to TRBJ2-2, with D unresolved. With 4 bases removed from V and 2 bases from J, the gap between germline ends came to 17 bases. Per the germline V gene, CDR1 is MDHEN and CDR2 is SYDVKM. The CDR3 extends over 17 amino acids. As DNA, the CDR3 is TGTGCCAGCAGTTCAGAACGGTGGGCGGACAACACCGGGGAGCTGTTTTTT. Translation: CASSSERWADNTGELFF.

The CDR3, as DNA: TGTGCCTGGAGAGTCAAGGAACGGCTTAGCTCCTACGAGCAGTACTTC. It encodes CAWRVKERLSSYEQYF. The chain couples TRBV30 to TRBJ2-7; no clear D. V gave up 3 bases and J gave up 0 bases, with 18 bases separating them. The germline V gene encodes CDR1 GTSNPN and CDR2 SVGIG (reference sequence). The CDR3 loop spans 16 amino acids.

This chain joins TRBV29-1 and TRBJ2-1, with D perhaps matching TRBD1 (6 bases). The germline V gene has CDR1 SQVTM and CDR2 ANQGSEA. CDR3 length: 17 residues. Trimming left V 3 bases short and J 1 base short, with 19 bases between. CDR3 amino acids: CSVENKTGLGSYNEQFF. The CDR3, as DNA: TGCAGCGTTGAGAATAAAACAGGGCTTGGGTCCTACAATGAGCAGTTCTTC.